This TCR beta chain appears in the sequencing data of a study of blood T cell repertoires in COVID-19. Study-wide context: The origin of the acute and convalescent COVID-19 samples was the United States, Italy and Spain.

Clones were sequenced by immunoSEQ multiplex PCR, and TCRdb holds only the in-frame ones, with some missing. The repertoire includes approximately 110,000 clones, around 66% of them detected once, and roughly 6% sits in the top ten. Germline CDR1 reads LGHNA; CDR2 reads YSLEER. V was shortened by 0 bases and J by 7 bases, with 19 bases between the two germline ends. The CDR3 has 17 amino acids. What was sequenced was peripheral blood. This sequence joins TRBV4-3 and TRBJ2-4, with D possibly being TRBD1 (6 bases). The receptor was derived from a man aged 80 or over with acute or convalescent COVID-19. CDR3 loop: CASSQDPGRGQMNIQYF. Here the CDR3 DNA reads TGCGCCAGCAGCCAAGATCCAGGGCGAGGACAGATGAACATTCAGTACTTC.